This TCR beta chain was identified in a study of beta chain features in type 1 diabetes. About the research overall: All samples together contributed about 100,000,000 sorted cells for examination. Regarding the study as a whole: Fewer insertions but more deletions were seen at VDJ junctions in type 1 diabetes patients.

Turning to this clone: Its antigen remains unknown.

Isolated RNA was reverse transcribed in full, so expressed TCRB transcripts were sequenced. Here immunoSEQ multiplex PCR was the method, and the copy in TCRdb shows in-frame clones only, minus some. The data show more than 85,000 clones, approximately 37% seen once. Sorted populations all exceeded 95% purity. CDR1 and CDR2 (germline): SGHAT, FQNNGV. The CDR3 is 18 residues long. J was trimmed by 7 bases and V by 0 bases; bases with no gene match: 7. The chain links TRBV11-2 to TRBJ2-1; 15 bases align to TRBD2. This TCR derives from a woman between 18 and 30 years old in good health. Sequenced input: stem cell memory CD4+ T cells from blood. The CDR3 sequence is CASSLDAIGTSGRNEQFF. The CDR3 DNA reads as TGTGCCAGCAGCTTAGACGCGATTGGGACTAGCGGGAGGAATGAGCAGTTCTTC.